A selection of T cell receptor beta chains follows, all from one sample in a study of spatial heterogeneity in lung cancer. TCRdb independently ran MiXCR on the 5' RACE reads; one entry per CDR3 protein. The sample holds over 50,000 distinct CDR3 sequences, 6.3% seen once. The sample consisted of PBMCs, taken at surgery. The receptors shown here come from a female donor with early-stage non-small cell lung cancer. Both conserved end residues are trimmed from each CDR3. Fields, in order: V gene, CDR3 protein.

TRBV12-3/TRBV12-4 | ASSLVYNEQF
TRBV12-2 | ASRFMGQRQPQH
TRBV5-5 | ASSLGARQETQY
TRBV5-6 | VSSQTGASYNEQF
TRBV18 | ASSKVEQF
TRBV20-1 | SAKGLAGRTDTQY
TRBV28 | ASSRLGTATNYGYT
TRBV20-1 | SATDQGLGLGNTIY
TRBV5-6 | ASTGGRSEKLF
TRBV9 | ASSGRTGEVDTQY
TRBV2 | ASSGGRTTEAF
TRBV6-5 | ASSYLDGASGSALNTEAF
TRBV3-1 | ASSFALGRGAHNEQF
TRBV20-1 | SAGQGFFYEQY
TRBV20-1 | SARPDRGHEKLF
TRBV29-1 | KNPGGLARNTQY
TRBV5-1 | ASSFLAGGPETQY
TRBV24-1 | ATAAYRDGAQY
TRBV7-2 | ASSPSGTGGGETQY
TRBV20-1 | SAREETGGLF
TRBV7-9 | ASSLGGMAEKLF
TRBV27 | ASSSSGEYNEQF
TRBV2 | ATTGYETQY
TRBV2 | ASSPNYEQY
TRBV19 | ASSIGDTQY
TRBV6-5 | ASSYDTLTGKISPLH
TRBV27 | ASSGGGDYNEQF
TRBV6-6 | ASSYPSPYEQY
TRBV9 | ASSVLAGTYNEQF
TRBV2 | ASSEVGSVGGYT
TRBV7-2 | ASSPRVAGYNEQF
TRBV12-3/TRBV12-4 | ASSSVTQPQH
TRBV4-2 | ASSQGLGRRTEAF
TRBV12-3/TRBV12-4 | ASSRGGQGNTEAF
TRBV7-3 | ASSPSRIRGGTDTQY
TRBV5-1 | TSSLGGQSVNTEAF
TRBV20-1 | SASGSSSYNSPLH
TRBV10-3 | AISEAGLEQF
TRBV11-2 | ASSFGQGEWAEAF
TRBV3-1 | ASSPLRGSQETQY
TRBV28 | ASSLWSSGSLSEQY
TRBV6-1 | ASRTQGNTGELF
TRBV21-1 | ASTRYGRKEYGANVLT
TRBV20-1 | SASDGPHYEQY
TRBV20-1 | SAPSGQTTQGPQH
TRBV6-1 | ASKSGGPDSNQPQH
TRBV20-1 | SAVGDRGYEQY
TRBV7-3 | ASSFGPQETQY